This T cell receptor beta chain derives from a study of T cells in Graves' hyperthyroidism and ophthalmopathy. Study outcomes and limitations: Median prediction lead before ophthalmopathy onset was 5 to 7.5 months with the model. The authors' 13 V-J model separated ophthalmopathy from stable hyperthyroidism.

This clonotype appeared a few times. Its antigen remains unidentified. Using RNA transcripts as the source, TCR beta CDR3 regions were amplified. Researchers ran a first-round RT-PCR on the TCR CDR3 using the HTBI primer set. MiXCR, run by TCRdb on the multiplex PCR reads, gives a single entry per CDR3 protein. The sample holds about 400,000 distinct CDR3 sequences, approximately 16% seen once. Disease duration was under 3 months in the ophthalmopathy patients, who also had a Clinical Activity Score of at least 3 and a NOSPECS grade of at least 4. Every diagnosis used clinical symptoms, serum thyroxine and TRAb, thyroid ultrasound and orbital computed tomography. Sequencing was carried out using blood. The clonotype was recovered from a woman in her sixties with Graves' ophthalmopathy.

CDR3 in DNA: TGTGCCACCAGTGATTCCGACAGCGCTGGGGCCAACGTCCTGACTTTC. Amino acids: CATSDSDSAGANVLTF. The gene calls are TRBV24-1 and TRBJ2-6, with D possibly matching TRBD1 (5 bases). The CDR3 spans 16 residues. CDR1 and CDR2 from the germline V gene are KGHDR and SFDVKD. V lost 2 bases and J 2 bases, leaving 9 bases between the germline ends.